The entry below describes one TCR beta chain. What it binds is unknown. The sample belongs to a study of T cell responses to AZD1222 COVID-19 vaccine. Pooling covered second doses at about 4 or about 12 weeks. Broader study findings: Close to half of all spike-specific TCRs reportedly target regions of the variants that are unmutated.

The CDR3 spans 16 residues. Between the trimmed V and J ends, which lost 5 bases and 1 base, there was a span of 14 bases. Germline V gene lookup returns CDR1 SEHNR and CDR2 FQNEAQ (reference sequence). The protocol was immunoSEQ multiplex PCR, while the TCRdb copy is restricted to in-frame clones and leaves out a portion. The sample lists 150,000 to 200,000 clones; 90% to 95% were seen once. This clonotype was obtained from an adult who received the AZD1222 COVID-19 vaccine. The source was peripheral blood, collected 28 days after the second AZD1222 dose. The chain has TRBV7-9 and TRBJ2-2; D gene unclear. The CDR3 protein is CASSPNMAENTGELFF. As DNA, the CDR3 is TGTGCCAGCAGCCCTAATATGGCCGAGAACACCGGGGAGCTGTTTTTT.